One and the same sample provided the 23 T cell receptor beta chains below, sequenced in a study of shared clonotypes between healthy human individuals. Assay used: immunoSEQ multiplex PCR; TCRdb lists only in-frame clones, some missing. Altogether around 600,000 clones are present, approximately 95% being singletons, with the ten largest covering about 0.11%. CD45RO negativity and positive selection for CCR7 defined naive CD8 cells, a population that excluded terminally differentiated effector memory CD45RA+ cells. Sequencing was done on a sample of naive CD8+ T cells sorted from blood. The receptors derive from a young woman in good health.

The chain combines TRBV14 with TRBJ2-7; D perhaps matches TRBD1 (7 bases). Trimming removed 0 bases at V and 3 bases at J, with 18 bases between. Germline assignment: CDR1 SGHDN and CDR2 FVKESK. The CDR3 sequence is 17 residues long. In DNA, the CDR3 is TGTGCCAGCAGCCAAGATTGGGGGGCGACAGGGAACTACGAGCAGTACTTC. As protein: CASSQDWGATGNYEQYF.

The chain combines TRBV5-6 with TRBJ2-1; D is uncertain. Trimming pared 1 base from V and 6 bases from J, leaving 8 bases between. The CDR3 contains 13 residues. CDR1 is SGHDT, CDR2 YYEEEE, per germline. DNA of the CDR3: TGTGCCAGCAGCTTGAGGGTCGGCAATGAGCAGTTCTTC. Its protein product is CASSLRVGNEQFF.

This chain uses TRBV19 with TRBJ2-7; TRBD2 matches at 7 bases. The CDR3 totals 14 residues. V shed 5 bases and J 0 bases; nucleotides not matched to a gene: 4. Per germline, CDR1 LNHDA and CDR2 SQIVND (reference sequence). For the CDR3, the DNA is TGTGCCAGTAGTTCCCGACTAGCCTCCTACGAGCAGTACTTC. Its protein is CASSSRLASYEQYF.

This sequence joins TRBV29-1 and TRBJ1-2; D is ambiguous. Trimming pared 0 bases from V and 1 base from J, leaving 9 bases between. Germline V gives CDR1 SQVTM, CDR2 ANQGSEA. This CDR3 has 14 residues. CDR3 DNA: TGCAGCGTTGAAGACGCGGACCTTAACTATGGCTACACCTTC. Translation gives CSVEDADLNYGYTF.

The chain has TRBV19 and TRBJ2-5; tentatively, D is TRBD2 (5 bases). The end of the DNA fits TRBJ2-7 better, so the J call may be wrong. This CDR3 has 12 residues. Germline V gene data show CDR1 as LNHDA and CDR2 as SQIVND (reference sequence). In DNA, the CDR3 is TGTGCCAGTAGTAGGACTGGATACGAGCAGTACTTC. It specifies CASSRTGYEQYF.

The chain carries TRBV13 and TRBJ2-1, with 13 nucleotides matching TRBD2. The V gene's germline CDR1 is PRHDT and CDR2 FYEKMQ (reference sequence). This CDR3 has 19 amino acids. Losses at the gene ends were 3 bases for V and 6 bases for J; bases not matched to a gene: 14. Written as DNA, the CDR3 is TGTGCCAGCAGCTTCGGACTAGCGGGAGAGGCGCCGGGAGGCAATGAGCAGTTCTTC. Translation gives CASSFGLAGEAPGGNEQFF.

This chain joins TRBV28 and TRBJ1-4; D perhaps matches TRBD1 (6 bases). With 1 base removed from V and 8 bases from J, the gap between germline ends came to 20 bases. Germline CDR1 MDHEN, CDR2 SYDVKM. CDR3 length: 17 residues. CDR3 sequence: CASSLSNLGTRGEKLFF. In nucleotides, the CDR3 is TGTGCCAGCAGTTTATCAAATTTGGGGACACGAGGAGAAAAACTGTTTTTT.

The chain employs TRBV10-3 and TRBJ1-1, with TRBD1 identical over 9 bases. The CDR3 is 14 residues long. V was clipped by 11 bases and J by 6 bases; unmatched bases: 13. Germline loops: CDR1 ENHRY, CDR2 SYGVKD. CDR3 in DNA: TGTGCCGTCGGCAGGACAGGGGAGGACGCTGAAGCTTTCTTT. It specifies CAVGRTGEDAEAFF.

This sequence joins TRBV4-1 and TRBJ2-1, with D possibly TRBD2 on 6 matching bases. V dropped 4 bases and J dropped 4 bases, with 8 bases sitting between them. Germline values: CDR1 MGHRA, CDR2 YSYEKL. The length of the CDR3 is 13 residues. In DNA, the CDR3 is TGCGCCAGCAGCCTGGGGGGATACAATGAGCAGTTCTTC. This codes for CASSLGGYNEQFF.

The rearrangement joins TRBV4-1 to TRBJ2-7, with TRBD2 identical over 8 bases. Germline CDR1 is MGHRA and CDR2 is YSYEKL. Unmatched junction bases numbered 8, after V lost 4 bases and J lost 0 bases. CDR3 length: 16 residues. CDR3 amino acids: CASSRTGLDLSYEQYF. CDR3 DNA: TGCGCCAGCAGCCGAACGGGACTAGACCTCTCCTACGAGCAGTACTTC.

The chain is built from TRBV28 and TRBJ2-7; D unclear. The V gene lost 3 bases and the J gene lost 3 bases, with 9 bases spanning the gap. The germline V gene encodes CDR1 MDHEN and CDR2 SYDVKM. This CDR3 spans 13 amino acids. The CDR3 DNA reads TGTGCCAGCAGTTTTGGCAGAATCTACGAGCAGTACTTC. Amino acid sequence: CASSFGRIYEQYF.

This clone was observed a few times. The chain joins TRBV2 to TRBJ1-3; weak D call: TRBD1 (5 bases). The germline CDR1 and CDR2 sequences are SNHLY and FYNNEI. V was clipped by 4 bases and J by 4 bases, with 14 bases between them. CDR3 length: 15 residues. CDR3 sequence (DNA): TGTGCCAGCAGTGGGGCAGGGACGAGAGGAAACACCATATATTTT. Translation: CASSGAGTRGNTIYF.

The CDR3 here is CASSFPRGSGNTIYF. In DNA, the CDR3 is TGTGCCAGCAGCTTCCCTAGGGGCTCTGGAAACACCATATATTTT. V and J are TRBV5-5 and TRBJ1-3; a possible D gene is TRBD1 (5 bases). CDR3 length: 15 amino acids. Germline V lookup: CDR1 SGHKS, CDR2 YYEKEE (reference sequence). Trimming stripped 2 bases from V and 0 bases from J, with 9 bases between.

This sequence joins TRBV5-1 and TRBJ2-5; a possible D gene is TRBD1 (6 bases). With 4 bases removed from V and 2 bases from J, the gap between germline ends came to 15 bases. The V gene's germline CDR1 is SGHRS and CDR2 YFSETQ. CDR3 length: 15 residues. CDR3 region: CASSRPGEIQETQYF. In nucleotides, the CDR3 is TGCGCCAGCAGCAGACCAGGGGAAATTCAAGAGACCCAGTACTTC.

This clone occurred a few times. The sample contains more than one DNA sequence encoding this CDR3. CDR3 nucleotide sequence: TGCGCCAGCAGCTTGCAAGGGATCACCTACGAGCAGTACTTC. Translated: CASSLQGITYEQYF. The rearrangement links TRBV5-1 to TRBJ2-7; no definite D call. The germline V and J ends were trimmed by 1 base and 2 bases, with 10 bases remaining between them. The CDR3 totals 14 residues. Germline V gives CDR1 SGHRS, CDR2 YFSETQ.

This chain links TRBV4-2 with TRBJ2-6; the D is unclear. CDR3 length: 18 amino acids. CDR1 and CDR2 from the germline V gene are LGHNA and YNFKEQ. V lost 4 bases and J lost 5, with 21 bases in between. The CDR3 DNA sequence: TGTGCCAGCAGCCTAGGTCTCAAAGGTTACAGTCGGGCCAACGTCCTGACTTTC. It is translated as CASSLGLKGYSRANVLTF.

This rearrangement joins TRBV29-1 to TRBJ1-2, with D tentatively TRBD1 (6 bases). This CDR3 contains 14 residues. V gave up 1 base and J gave up 3 bases, with 12 bases separating them. Germline V gene lookup returns CDR1 SQVTM and CDR2 ANQGSEA. The CDR3 DNA follows: TGCAGCGTTGAAGCAGGGGTATCAGACTATGGCTACACCTTC. It specifies CSVEAGVSDYGYTF.

V usage is TRBV2 and J usage is TRBJ2-3; D is unresolved. The CDR3 extends over 11 amino acids. Germline assignment: CDR1 SNHLY and CDR2 FYNNEI. Trimming took 9 bases from V and 2 from J, leaving 6 bases between them. The CDR3 protein is CARGYTDTQYF. The CDR3 DNA follows: TGTGCCAGGGGATACACAGATACGCAGTATTTT.

The genes are TRBV18 and TRBJ2-7; possible D gene TRBD1, 5 bases. CDR3 length equals 15 residues. Germline CDR1 reads KGHSH; CDR2 reads LQKENI. V was cut by 2 bases and J by 0 bases, with 11 bases left in between. The CDR3 sequence: CASSPTGLSSYEQYF. As DNA, the CDR3 is TGTGCCAGCTCACCAACAGGCTTATCCTCCTACGAGCAGTACTTC.

V gene TRBV19 combines with J gene TRBJ2-3, with TRBD1 matching 8 bases. V gave up 4 bases and J gave up 1 base; unmatched junction bases: 10. CDR3 length equals 17 residues. CDR1 and CDR2 (germline): LNHDA, SQIVND (reference sequence). DNA for the CDR3: TGTGCCAGTAGTAGACCCCCATTACAGGGGGGCACAGATACGCAGTATTTT. Protein: CASSRPPLQGGTDTQYF.

V and J are TRBV6-5 and TRBJ2-5; TRBD1 agrees at 7 bases. The CDR3 spans 14 residues. With V trimmed by 5 bases and J by 4 bases, 7 bases remained unmatched. CDR1 MNHEY and CDR2 SVGAGI come from the germline V gene. This chain's CDR3 is CASSRWTGGETQYF. The CDR3 DNA is TGTGCCAGCAGTCGATGGACAGGAGGAGAGACCCAGTACTTC.

The chain recombines TRBV7-2 with TRBJ2-7; D is perhaps TRBD1 (6 bases). CDR1 SGHTA and CDR2 FQGNSA come from the germline V gene. This CDR3 contains 14 residues. Trimming shortened V by 5 bases and J by 6 bases, and 17 bases separated the two germline ends. The CDR3 loop reads CASSQSGTLSEQYF. The CDR3, as DNA: TGTGCCAGCAGCCAATCCGGGACATTGAGCGAGCAGTACTTC.

The chain is built from TRBV5-6 and TRBJ2-7; either TRBD1 or TRBD2 may supply D (5 bases each). This CDR3 is 13 amino acids long. Trimming removed 4 bases at V and 4 bases at J, with 12 bases between. Per germline, CDR1 SGHDT and CDR2 YYEEEE. CDR3 coding DNA: TGTGCCAGCAGCGGGGGACGGAATTACGAGCAGTACTTC. Translating it yields CASSGGRNYEQYF. Complete variable domain (other parts from reference TRBV5-6 and TRBJ2-7): DAGVTQSPTHLIKTRGQQVTLRCSPKSGHDTVSWYQQALGQGPQFIFQYYEEEERQRGNFPDRFSGHQFPNYSSELNVNALLLGDSALYLCASSGGRNYEQYFGPGTRLTVT.